This TCR beta chain was observed in a study of pediatric ulcerative colitis. Sequencing depth was up to 500,000 reads per sample. Profiled with immunoSEQ multiplex PCR; TCRdb holds only in-frame clones, not every one. The table lists some 35,000 clones, roughly 81% of them singletons, with 1.1% in the top ten. Whole-study findings and limits: Ulcerative colitis patients shared more blood-rectal clones than controls. No controls had the two rectal clonotypes shared by ulcerative colitis patients. A couple of patients had blood samples with substantially reduced template counts.

One to two pinch biopsies were taken from the rectum during colonoscopy. About this clone itself: Its antigen is still unknown.

This TCR was recovered from a boy aged 10-17 years with mild ulcerative colitis. Sequencing was carried out using gut tissue.

CDR3: CASSLEGTGDQPQHF. The DNA for the CDR3 is TGCGCCAGCAGCTTGGAGGGGACAGGGGATCAGCCCCAGCATTTT. The chain carries TRBV5-1 and TRBJ1-5; 10 bases match TRBD1. Per germline, CDR1 SGHRS and CDR2 YFSETQ. After removal of 0 bases from V and 5 bases from J, the junction contained 2 bases not matched to a gene. CDR3 length: 15 amino acids.